The 21 T cell receptor beta chains reported below all come from one sample, sequenced in a study of blood T cell repertoires in COVID-19. The assay was immunoSEQ multiplex PCR, and TCRdb's table has in-frame clones only and misses some. The table lists 80,000 to 100,000 clones, around 80% of them singletons. Sequencing was performed on peripheral blood. The source of these receptors is a man aged 45-65 years who had recovered from COVID-19.

The chain joins TRBV5-5 to TRBJ2-2, with 8 positions matching TRBD1. Germline V gene data show CDR1 as SGHKS and CDR2 as YYEKEE (reference sequence). V dropped 0 bases and J dropped 5; count of bases not matched to a gene: 9. The CDR3 covers 17 residues. The CDR3 DNA is TGTGCCAGCAGCTTGGTGATAGGACAGGGAGGTACCGGGGAGCTGTTTTTT. As protein: CASSLVIGQGGTGELFF. The variable domain in full, completed from reference TRBV5-5 and TRBJ2-2, reads DAGVTQSPTHLIKTRGQQVTLRCSPISGHKSVSWYQQVLGQGPQFIFQYYEKEERGRGNFPDRFSARQFPNYSSELNVNALLLGDSALYLCASSLVIGQGGTGELFFGEGSRLTVL.

The CDR3 sequence is CASSLGGQGFRSYEQYF. The CDR3 DNA follows: TGTGCCAGCAGCTTAGGGGGCCAGGGATTCCGCTCCTACGAGCAGTACTTC. The chain combines TRBV7-8 with TRBJ2-7; D is possibly TRBD1 (5 bases). The V gene lost 1 base and the J gene lost 0 bases, with 16 bases spanning the gap. The CDR3 runs 17 residues. The germline V gene has CDR1 SGHVS and CDR2 FQNEAQ.

The CDR3 nucleotides are TGCGCCAGCAGCCAATGGGACAGGGCAAACTATGGCTACACCTTC. It translates to CASSQWDRANYGYTF. The chain combines TRBV4-3 with TRBJ1-2; 9 bases line up with TRBD1. The CDR3 contains 15 residues. Germline V CDR1 and CDR2: LGHNA, YSLEER. V dropped 2 bases and J dropped 2; count of bases not matched to a gene: 3.

V usage is TRBV6-6 and J usage is TRBJ2-1; D ambiguous. This CDR3 has 12 residues. Deletions cut 7 bases from V and 1 base from J, with 5 bases between. Germline CDR1 MNHNY, CDR2 SVGAGI (reference sequence). CDR3 in amino acids: CASMSSYNEQFF. The DNA of the CDR3 is TGTGCCAGCATGTCTTCCTACAATGAGCAGTTCTTC.

The genes are TRBV3-1 (or the pseudogene TRBV3-2) and TRBJ2-3; no firm D call. Trimming pared 4 bases from V and 0 bases from J, leaving 8 bases between. Germline V gene sequence: CDR1 LGHDT, CDR2 YNNKEL (reference sequence). There are 14 residues in the CDR3. CDR3 sequence reads: CASSPALSTDTQYF. The CDR3 region has the DNA TGTGCCAGCAGCCCAGCGCTTAGCACAGATACGCAGTATTTT.

This CDR3 is CASSLVTWTEETQYF. In DNA, the CDR3 is TGCGCCAGCAGCTTGGTCACTTGGACTGAAGAGACCCAGTACTTC. The chain carries TRBV5-1 and TRBJ2-5, with D perhaps matching TRBD2 (5 bases). V gave up 0 bases and J gave up 3 bases, with 12 bases separating them. CDR3 length: 15 residues. Germline-derived CDR1 and CDR2 are SGHRS and YFSETQ.

The chain couples TRBV10-3 to TRBJ2-2; D uncertain. The CDR3 is 12 residues long. Germline assignment: CDR1 ENHRY and CDR2 SYGVKD. Deletions cut 10 bases from V and 1 base from J, with 7 bases between. CDR3 loop: CATRGNTGELFF. CDR3 bases: TGTGCCACCCGCGGGAACACCGGGGAGCTGTTTTTT.

The CDR3 DNA reads as TGCGCCAGCAGCCAAGCCGGGACAGGGGTGGGCGAGCAGTACTTC. Encoded protein: CASSQAGTGVGEQYF. V and J are TRBV4-3 and TRBJ2-7; 10 bases align to TRBD1. The CDR3 loop spans 15 amino acids. V shed 1 base and J 6 bases; nucleotides not matched to a gene: 6. CDR1 is LGHNA, CDR2 YSLEER, per germline.

The chain uses TRBV27 and TRBJ1-6; 9 nucleotides align to TRBD1. The CDR3 runs to 15 residues. With 5 bases clipped from V and 9 bases from J, the junction kept 8 bases outside the gene matches. Germline CDR1 is MNHEY and CDR2 is SMNVEV (reference sequence). The CDR3 DNA follows: TGTGCCAGCAGTCCGGGACAGGGTATTCGTTCACCCCTCCACTTT. It encodes CASSPGQGIRSPLHF.

The chain links TRBV19 to TRBJ1-2, with D unresolved. This CDR3 region has 17 residues. Germline V gene sequence: CDR1 LNHDA, CDR2 SQIVND (reference sequence). V lost 5 bases, J lost 8 bases, and 27 bases lay in between. CDR3 sequence (DNA): TGTGCCAGTAGTCCCCCTCTGAGGGAAAAATCTATGTACGGCTACACCTTC. This gives the protein CASSPPLREKSMYGYTF. Full variable domain (outside the CDR3, taken from reference TRBV19 and TRBJ1-2): DGGITQSPKYLFRKEGQNVTLSCEQNLNHDAMYWYRQDPGQGLRLIYYSQIVNDFQKGDIAEGYSVSREKKESFPLTVTSAQKNPTAFYLCASSPPLREKSMYGYTFGSGTRLTVV.

The chain employs TRBV5-1 and TRBJ2-3, with unresolved D. Germline V gene lookup returns CDR1 SGHRS and CDR2 YFSETQ. Trimming removed 4 bases at V and 0 bases at J, with 15 bases between. This CDR3 spans 16 amino acids. CDR3 coding DNA: TGCGCCAGCAGCCCAGATTTGGCGACTAGCACAGATACGCAGTATTTT. Translation: CASSPDLATSTDTQYF. The variable domain in full, completed from reference TRBV5-1 and TRBJ2-3, reads KAGVTQTPRYLIKTRGQQVTLSCSPISGHRSVSWYQQTPGQGLQFLFEYFSETQRNKGNFPGRFSGRQFSNSRSEMNVSTLELGDSALYLCASSPDLATSTDTQYFGPGTRLTVL.

The J gene is TRBJ2-5, the V gene TRBV9; 10 bases match TRBD2. The CDR3 contains 16 residues. The trim removed 0 bases at V and 5 bases at J, leaving 7 bases unmatched. The germline V gene has CDR1 SGDLS and CDR2 YYNGEE. The chain's CDR3 is CASSVEASGGWETQYF. CDR3 nucleotide sequence: TGTGCCAGCAGCGTAGAGGCTAGCGGGGGCTGGGAGACCCAGTACTTC.

The V and J genes are TRBV4-2 and TRBJ2-7; tentatively, D is TRBD1 (5 bases). V lost 4 bases, J lost 4 bases, and 11 bases lay in between. CDR3 length: 13 residues. Germline V gene lookup returns CDR1 LGHNA and CDR2 YNFKEQ. CDR3 DNA: TGTGCCAGCAGCCCCGACCAGGGATACGAGCAGTACTTC. Amino acid sequence: CASSPDQGYEQYF.

This clone was picked up many times. This chain connects TRBV7-9 to TRBJ1-1; 8 nucleotides align to TRBD1. The V gene end was trimmed by 1 base and the J gene end by 4 bases; junction bases not matched to a gene: 2. Germline V gene sequence: CDR1 SEHNR, CDR2 FQNEAQ (reference sequence). The CDR3 has 14 amino acids. CDR3 residues: CASSLETGGTEAFF. CDR3 sequence (DNA): TGTGCCAGCAGCTTAGAAACAGGGGGCACTGAAGCTTTCTTT.

This clone turned up a few times. V usage is TRBV2 and J usage is TRBJ2-1; TRBD2 might be the D (6 bases). Germline CDR1 reads SNHLY; CDR2 reads FYNNEI. The CDR3 extends over 13 amino acids. Trimming took off 6 bases at V and 7 bases at J, with 13 bases between the two ends. The CDR3 sequence is CASSLLASNEQFF. The CDR3 DNA follows: TGTGCCAGCAGCCTTCTAGCGAGTAATGAGCAGTTCTTC.

This clone occurred a few times. This sequence joins TRBV4-2 and TRBJ2-3, with 7 positions matching TRBD2. The CDR3 contains 15 residues. Per the germline V gene, CDR1 is LGHNA and CDR2 is YNFKEQ. V was clipped by 0 bases and J by 1 base; unmatched bases: 1. The CDR3 bases are TGTGCCAGCAGCCAAGATCGGGAGGGCACAGATACGCAGTATTTT. This encodes CASSQDREGTDTQYF.

The chain is built from TRBV6-5 and TRBJ1-1; D remains ambiguous. V dropped 4 bases and J dropped 0 bases, with 6 bases sitting between them. This CDR3 region has 13 residues. CDR1 and CDR2 from the germline V gene are MNHEY and SVGAGI. The CDR3 here is CASSLTMNTEAFF. The DNA for the CDR3 is TGTGCCAGCAGTTTAACAATGAACACTGAAGCTTTCTTT.

CDR3 loop: CASSVGGQLNYGYTF. The CDR3 nucleotides read TGTGCCAGCAGCGTAGGGGGGCAATTGAACTATGGCTACACCTTC. The chain links TRBV9 to TRBJ1-2, with D possibly matching TRBD1 (6 bases). Germline CDR1 reads SGDLS; CDR2 reads YYNGEE. V was clipped by 0 bases and J by 2 bases, with 11 bases between them. This CDR3 has 15 amino acids.

V gene TRBV7-9 combines with J gene TRBJ2-3, with D unresolved. This CDR3 comprises 15 residues. The germline V gene encodes CDR1 SEHNR and CDR2 FQNEAQ (reference sequence). With 5 bases removed from V and 0 bases from J, the gap between germline ends came to 12 bases. CDR3 nucleotide sequence: TGTGCCAGCAGCCCGAGGTACCTTAGCACAGATACGCAGTATTTT. This sequence encodes CASSPRYLSTDTQYF.

This sequence joins TRBV12-3 or TRBV12-4 and TRBJ2-5; maybe TRBD2 (6 bases). CDR3 length equals 13 residues. Trimming left V 7 bases short and J 4 bases short, with 13 bases between. The CDR3 coding sequence is TGTGCCAGCACTAAATGGGGGGTAGAGACCCAGTACTTC. Amino acid sequence: CASTKWGVETQYF.

The chain combines TRBV6-1 with TRBJ1-2; no definite D call. The CDR3 consists of 13 residues. Trimming removed 1 base from V and 8 bases from J, with 11 bases in between. CDR1 MNHNS and CDR2 SASEGT come from the germline V gene. CDR3 in DNA: TGTGCCAGCAGTGAAGTCAAGGGAGAGGGCTACACCTTC. This gives the protein CASSEVKGEGYTF.